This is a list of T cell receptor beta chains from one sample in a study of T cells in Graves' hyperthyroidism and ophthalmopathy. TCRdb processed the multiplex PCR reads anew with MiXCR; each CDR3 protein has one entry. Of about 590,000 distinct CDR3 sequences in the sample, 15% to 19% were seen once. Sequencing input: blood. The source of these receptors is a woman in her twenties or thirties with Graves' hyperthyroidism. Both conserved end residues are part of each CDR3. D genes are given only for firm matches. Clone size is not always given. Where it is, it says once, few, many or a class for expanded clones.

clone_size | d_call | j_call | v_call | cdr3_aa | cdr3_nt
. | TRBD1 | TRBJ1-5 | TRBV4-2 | CASSQDRTGGQGGVGNQPQHF | TGTGCCAGCAGCCAAGACAGAACAGGGGGACAGGGGGGGGTAGGCAATCAGCCCCAGCATTTT
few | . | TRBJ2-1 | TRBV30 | CAWSVLGGPNEQFF | TGTGCCTGGAGTGTACTGGGGGGGCCCAATGAGCAGTTCTTC
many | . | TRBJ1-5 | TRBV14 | CASSQGAFQPQHF | TGTGCCAGCAGCCAAGGAGCCTTTCAGCCCCAGCATTTT
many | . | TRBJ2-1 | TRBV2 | CASRPQGAAEQFF | TGTGCCAGCAGGCCACAGGGAGCGGCTGAGCAGTTCTTC
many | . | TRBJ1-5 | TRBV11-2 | CASSLDQGFRQPQHF | TGTGCCAGCAGCTTAGACCAGGGGTTTAGACAGCCCCAGCATTTT
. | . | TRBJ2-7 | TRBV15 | CATSRAGPGLLPLSSYEQYF | TGTGCCACCAGCAGAGCGGGGCCAGGACTTCTCCCTCTAAGCTCCTACGAGCAGTACTTC
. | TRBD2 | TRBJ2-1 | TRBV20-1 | CSARMAGGSYNEQFF | TGCAGTGCTAGGATGGCGGGAGGCTCCTACAATGAGCAGTTCTTC
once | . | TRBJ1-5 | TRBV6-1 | CASSDRVRHQPQHF | TGTGCCAGCAGTGACAGGGTTCGCCATCAGCCCCAGCATTTT
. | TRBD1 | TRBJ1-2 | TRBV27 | CASSFGTGGLNYGYTF | TGTGCCAGCAGTTTCGGTACAGGGGGACTAAACTATGGCTACACCTTC
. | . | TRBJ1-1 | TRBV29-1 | CSVEGGGRAAFF | TGCAGCGTTGAGGGGGGGGGCCGAGCGGCTTTCTTT
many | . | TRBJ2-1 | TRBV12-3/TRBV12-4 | CASSPAKVTNEQFF | TGTGCCAGCAGCCCAGCAAAGGTAACCAATGAGCAGTTCTTC
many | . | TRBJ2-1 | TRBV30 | CAWSAPSGEYNEQFF | TGTGCCTGGAGTGCCCCCAGCGGCGAATACAATGAGCAGTTCTTC
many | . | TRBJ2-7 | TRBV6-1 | CASTTSGFPMGEQYF | TGTGCCAGCACCACCAGCGGTTTTCCTATGGGCGAGCAGTACTTC
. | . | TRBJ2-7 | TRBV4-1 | CASSHNQNSYEQYF | TGCGCCAGCAGCCATAACCAGAACTCCTACGAGCAGTACTTC
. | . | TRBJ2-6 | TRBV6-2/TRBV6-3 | CASSTWTANSGANVLTF | TGTGCCAGCTCCACCTGGACGGCGAACTCTGGGGCCAACGTCCTGACTTTC
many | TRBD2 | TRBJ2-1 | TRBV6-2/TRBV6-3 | CASSVGLTSVYSYNEQFF | TGTGCCAGCAGTGTGGGCCTGACTAGCGTATACTCCTACAATGAGCAGTTCTTC
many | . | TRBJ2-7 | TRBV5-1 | CASSLTTKSYEQYF | TGCGCCAGCAGCTTGACCACTAAGAGTTACGAGCAGTACTTC
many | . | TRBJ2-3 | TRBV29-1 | CSVSWTEDTQYF | TGCAGCGTCTCCTGGACAGAAGATACGCAGTATTTT
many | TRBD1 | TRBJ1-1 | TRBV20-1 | CSARIQGGTTEAFF | TGCAGTGCTAGAATTCAGGGGGGGACCACTGAAGCTTTCTTT
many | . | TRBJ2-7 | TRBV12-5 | CASGFSQSLYEQYF | TGTGCTAGTGGTTTCTCACAGAGTCTATACGAGCAGTACTTC
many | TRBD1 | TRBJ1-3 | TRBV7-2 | CASSPGQAGSGNTIYF | TGTGCCAGCAGCCCGGGACAGGCTGGCTCTGGAAACACCATATATTTT
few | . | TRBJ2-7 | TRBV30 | CACAGSWEQYF | TGTGCCTGCGCGGGCAGTTGGGAGCAGTACTTC
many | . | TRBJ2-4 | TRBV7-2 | CASSVDLAGNIQYF | TGTGCCAGCAGCGTCGACCTAGCCGGAAACATTCAGTACTTC
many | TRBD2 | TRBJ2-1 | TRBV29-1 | CSVEVASGRLGYNEQFF | TGCAGCGTTGAAGTGGCTAGCGGGAGATTAGGGTACAATGAGCAGTTCTTC
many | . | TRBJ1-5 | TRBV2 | CASSDRADNQPQHF | TGTGCCAGCAGTGACAGGGCAGACAATCAGCCCCAGCATTTT
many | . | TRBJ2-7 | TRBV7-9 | CASSHWGGAVGSLPEQYF | TGTGCCAGCAGCCACTGGGGGGGGGCGGTGGGCTCCTTACCCGAGCAGTACTTC
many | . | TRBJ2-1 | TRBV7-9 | CASSLSGREQFF | TGTGCCAGCAGCTTAAGCGGCCGGGAGCAGTTCTTC
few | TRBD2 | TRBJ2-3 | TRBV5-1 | CASSSTSGIDTQYF | TGCGCCAGCAGCTCGACTAGCGGGATAGATACGCAGTATTTT
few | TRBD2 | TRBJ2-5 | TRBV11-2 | CASSLEQGLAGGGETQYF | TGTGCCAGCAGCTTAGAGCAAGGGCTAGCGGGAGGGGGAGAGACCCAGTACTTC
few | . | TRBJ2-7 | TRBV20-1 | CSARDPPNYEQYF | TGCAGTGCTAGAGACCCCCCCAACTACGAGCAGTACTTC
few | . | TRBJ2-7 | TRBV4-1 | CASSQALGFSEQYF | TGCGCCAGCAGCCAAGCCCTAGGTTTTTCCGAGCAGTACTTC
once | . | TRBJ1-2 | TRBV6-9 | CASSYGQSNYGYTF | TGTGCCAGCAGTTACGGGCAATCCAACTATGGCTACACCTTC
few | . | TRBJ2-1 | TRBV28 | CASLRRSSYNEQFF | TGTGCCAGCCTAAGGCGGAGCTCCTACAATGAGCAGTTCTTC
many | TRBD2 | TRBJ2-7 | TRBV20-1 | CSFSGRGSYEQYF | TGCAGTTTTAGCGGGAGAGGTTCCTACGAGCAGTACTTC
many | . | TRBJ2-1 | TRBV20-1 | CSASRERNNEQFF | TGCAGTGCTAGTCGTGAACGGAACAATGAGCAGTTCTTC
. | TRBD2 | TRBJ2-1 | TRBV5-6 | CASSGELAGAHNEQFF | TGTGCCAGCAGCGGGGAACTAGCGGGCGCTCACAATGAGCAGTTCTTC
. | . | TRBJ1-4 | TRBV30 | CAWSPSYEKLFF | TGTGCCTGGAGTCCCTCGTATGAAAAACTGTTTTTT
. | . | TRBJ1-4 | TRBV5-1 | CASSLSGGSTNEKLFF | TGCGCCAGCAGCTTGTCGGGGGGCTCAACTAATGAAAAACTGTTTTTT
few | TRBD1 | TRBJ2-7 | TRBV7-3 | CASSLGTVAKWQYF | TGTGCCAGCAGCTTAGGGACAGTGGCAAAGTGGCAGTACTTC
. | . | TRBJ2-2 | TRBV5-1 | CASSLAGPSRTGELFF | TGCGCCAGCAGCTTGGCAGGGCCTTCGAGAACCGGGGAGCTGTTTTTT
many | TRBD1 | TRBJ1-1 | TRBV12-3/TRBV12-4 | CASTQQGSTEAFF | TGTGCCAGCACCCAACAGGGGAGCACTGAAGCTTTCTTT
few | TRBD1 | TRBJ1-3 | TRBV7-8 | CASSPTGSRNTIYF | TGTGCCAGCAGCCCGACAGGGAGTAGGAACACCATATATTTT
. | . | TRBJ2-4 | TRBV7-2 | CASSQEGLNIQYF | TGTGCCAGCAGCCAAGAAGGACTCAACATTCAGTACTTC
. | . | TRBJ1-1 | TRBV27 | CASGIVNTEAFF | TGTGCCAGCGGAATTGTGAACACTGAAGCTTTCTTT
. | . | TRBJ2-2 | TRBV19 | CASSITPGELFF | TGTGCCAGTAGTATTACACCCGGGGAGCTGTTTTTT
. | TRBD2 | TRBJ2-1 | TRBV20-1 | CSAGLAGGLNEQSF | TGCAGTGCGGGACTAGCGGGAGGTTTGAATGAGCAGTCCTTC
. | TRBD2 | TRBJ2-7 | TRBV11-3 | CASSSPTGGPREQYF | TGTGCCAGCAGCTCCCCCACGGGAGGGCCTCGGGAGCAGTACTTC
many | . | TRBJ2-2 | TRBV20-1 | CSARTGVATGELFF | TGCAGTGCTAGAACCGGGGTCGCGACCGGGGAGCTGTTTTTT
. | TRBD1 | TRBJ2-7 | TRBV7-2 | CASRPGTGDSYEQYF | TGTGCCAGCAGACCCGGGACAGGGGACTCCTACGAGCAGTACTTC
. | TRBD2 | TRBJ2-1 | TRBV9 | CASTAGVGNEQFF | TGTGCCAGCACGGCGGGAGTCGGCAATGAGCAGTTCTTC
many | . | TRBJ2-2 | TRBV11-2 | CASSLDQNTGELFF | TGTGCCAGCAGCTTAGATCAGAACACCGGGGAGCTGTTTTTT
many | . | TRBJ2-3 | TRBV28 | CASCTSDTRDTQYF | TGTGCCAGCTGCACCTCCGATACCAGAGATACGCAGTATTTT
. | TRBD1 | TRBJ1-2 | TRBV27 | CASSLLTGGGYTF | TGTGCCAGCAGCCTCCTGACAGGGGGTGGCTACACCTTC
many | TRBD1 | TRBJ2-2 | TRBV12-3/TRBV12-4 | CASSPRQGSGELFF | TGTGCCAGCAGTCCCCGACAGGGGTCCGGGGAGCTGTTTTTT
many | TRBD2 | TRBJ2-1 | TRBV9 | CASSGGTSGRWDNEQFF | TGTGCCAGCAGCGGCGGGACTAGCGGGAGATGGGACAATGAGCAGTTCTTC
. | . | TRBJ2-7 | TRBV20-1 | CSARDWGVTGVERGSYEQYF | TGCAGTGCTAGAGATTGGGGGGTTACAGGGGTCGAGCGTGGCTCCTACGAACAGTACTTC
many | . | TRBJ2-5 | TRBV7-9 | CASSLRGRVETQYF | TGTGCCAGCAGCTTACGTGGTAGGGTGGAGACCCAGTACTTC
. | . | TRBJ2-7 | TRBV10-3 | CAISESSSDEQYF | TGTGCCATCAGTGAGTCTTCATCGGACGAGCAGTACTTC
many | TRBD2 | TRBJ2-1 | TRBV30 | CAWNALAGAYNEQFF | TGTGCCTGGAATGCACTAGCGGGTGCTTACAATGAGCAGTTCTTC